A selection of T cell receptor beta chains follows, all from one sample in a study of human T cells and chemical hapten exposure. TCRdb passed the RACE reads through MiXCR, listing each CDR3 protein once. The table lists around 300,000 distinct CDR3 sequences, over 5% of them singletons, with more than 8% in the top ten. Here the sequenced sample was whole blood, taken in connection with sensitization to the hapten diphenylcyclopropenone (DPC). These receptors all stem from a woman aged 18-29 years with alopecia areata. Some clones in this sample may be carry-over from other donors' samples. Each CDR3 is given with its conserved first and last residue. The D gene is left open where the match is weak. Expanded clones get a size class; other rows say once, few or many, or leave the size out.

CDR3 protein: CASSPPPPLTDTQYF; CDR3 DNA: TGTGCCAGCTCACCACCTCCACCCCTCACAGATACGCAGTATTTT; V gene: TRBV18; D gene: -; J gene: TRBJ2-3; clone size: many
CDR3 protein: CASSTDRDTEAFF; CDR3 DNA: TGTGCCAGCAGCACTGACAGGGACACTGAAGCTTTCTTT; V gene: TRBV13; D gene: TRBD1; J gene: TRBJ1-1; clone size: -
CDR3 protein: CASSRDRRVSGNTIYF; CDR3 DNA: TGTGCCAGCTCCCGAGACAGGCGAGTCTCTGGAAACACCATATATTTT; V gene: TRBV18; D gene: -; J gene: TRBJ1-3; clone size: few
CDR3 protein: CASSSRTGNTEAFF; CDR3 DNA: TGCGCCAGCAGCTCAAGGACAGGGAACACTGAAGCTTTCTTT; V gene: TRBV5-1; D gene: TRBD1; J gene: TRBJ1-1; clone size: many
CDR3 protein: CASSFGGTGPDTQYF; CDR3 DNA: TGCGCCAGCAGCTTTGGGGGAACAGGGCCAGATACGCAGTATTTT; V gene: TRBV5-1; D gene: -; J gene: TRBJ2-3; clone size: few
CDR3 protein: CASSYGQGSDTEAFF; CDR3 DNA: TGTGCCAGCAGTTACGGTCAGGGTAGTGACACTGAAGCTTTCTTT; V gene: TRBV6-5; D gene: -; J gene: TRBJ1-1; clone size: many
CDR3 protein: CASSLSTGFTEAFF; CDR3 DNA: TGTGCCAGCAGTTTATCTACAGGGTTCACTGAAGCTTTCTTT; V gene: TRBV12-3/TRBV12-4; D gene: -; J gene: TRBJ1-1; clone size: many
CDR3 protein: CSVEVASGGSEDTQYF; CDR3 DNA: TGCAGCGTTGAAGTGGCTAGCGGGGGGAGTGAAGATACGCAGTATTTT; V gene: TRBV29-1; D gene: TRBD2; J gene: TRBJ2-3; clone size: many
CDR3 protein: CASSAFGQVELDTQYF; CDR3 DNA: TGTGCCAGCAGCGCTTTCGGACAGGTAGAGCTGGATACGCAGTATTTT; V gene: TRBV9; D gene: TRBD1; J gene: TRBJ2-3; clone size: -
CDR3 protein: CASSLGRTEYEQYF; CDR3 DNA: TGTGCCAGCAGCTTAGGCCGCACAGAGTACGAGCAGTACTTC; V gene: TRBV7-6; D gene: -; J gene: TRBJ2-7; clone size: few
CDR3 protein: CATSSAGGYGTDTQYF; CDR3 DNA: TGTGCCACCAGTTCCGCAGGGGGCTATGGCACAGATACGCAGTATTTT; V gene: TRBV24-1; D gene: TRBD1; J gene: TRBJ2-3; clone size: many
CDR3 protein: CASSEAVDSGANVLTF; CDR3 DNA: TGTGCCAGCAGTGAAGCAGTGGACTCTGGGGCCAACGTCCTGACTTTC; V gene: TRBV6-1; D gene: -; J gene: TRBJ2-6; clone size: few
CDR3 protein: CASTRYRGNQPQHF; CDR3 DNA: TGTGCCAGCACCCGTTACAGGGGCAATCAGCCCCAGCATTTT; V gene: TRBV14; D gene: -; J gene: TRBJ1-5; clone size: -
CDR3 protein: CASSQGEAGAGRDYGYTF; CDR3 DNA: TGCGCCAGCAGCCAAGGGGAGGCAGGGGCCGGGAGAGACTATGGCTACACCTTC; V gene: TRBV4-3; D gene: -; J gene: TRBJ1-2; clone size: many
CDR3 protein: CASSPIREYNEQFF; CDR3 DNA: TGTGCCAGCTCACCAATAAGGGAATACAATGAGCAGTTCTTC; V gene: TRBV18; D gene: -; J gene: TRBJ2-1; clone size: -
CDR3 protein: CSARGPPMDGKPQHF; CDR3 DNA: TGCAGTGCTAGAGGGCCACCGATGGACGGTAAGCCCCAGCATTTT; V gene: TRBV20-1; D gene: -; J gene: TRBJ1-5; clone size: few
CDR3 protein: CASSSISLNRGRNTGELFF; CDR3 DNA: TGTGCCAGCAGCTCCATCTCCCTGAACAGGGGCCGGAACACCGGGGAGCTGTTTTTT; V gene: TRBV7-9; D gene: TRBD1; J gene: TRBJ2-2; clone size: many
CDR3 protein: CSARSFGQGLLDQPQHF; CDR3 DNA: TGCAGTGCTAGGTCCTTTGGACAGGGCCTCCTCGATCAGCCCCAGCATTTT; V gene: TRBV20-1; D gene: TRBD1; J gene: TRBJ1-5; clone size: -
CDR3 protein: CAIGQGQSGYTF; CDR3 DNA: TGTGCCATCGGACAGGGCCAATCTGGCTACACCTTC; V gene: TRBV10-3; D gene: TRBD1; J gene: TRBJ1-2; clone size: few
CDR3 protein: CSARDPRTGGNSPLHF; CDR3 DNA: TGCAGTGCTAGAGATCCCCGCACAGGGGGAAATTCACCCCTCCACTTT; V gene: TRBV20-1; D gene: TRBD1; J gene: TRBJ1-6; clone size: many
CDR3 protein: CASSGPNPKNRLHTQYF; CDR3 DNA: TGTGCCAGCAGCGGACCCAACCCCAAGAACAGGCTCCATACGCAGTATTTT; V gene: TRBV9; D gene: -; J gene: TRBJ2-3; clone size: many
CDR3 protein: CAIDGGTDTQYF; CDR3 DNA: TGTGCCATCGACGGCGGCACAGATACGCAGTATTTT; V gene: TRBV10-3; D gene: -; J gene: TRBJ2-3; clone size: few
CDR3 protein: CASSKVLGNGNTIYF; CDR3 DNA: TGTGCCAGCAGCAAAGTATTGGGGAACGGAAACACCATATATTTT; V gene: TRBV21-1; D gene: -; J gene: TRBJ1-3; clone size: few
CDR3 protein: CSAPGTGSAKNIQYF; CDR3 DNA: TGCAGTGCTCCCGGGACAGGGAGTGCCAAAAACATTCAGTACTTC; V gene: TRBV20-1; D gene: TRBD1; J gene: TRBJ2-4; clone size: -
CDR3 protein: CATSNGARYEQYF; CDR3 DNA: TGTGCCACCTCCAATGGCGCTCGCTACGAGCAGTACTTC; V gene: TRBV28; D gene: -; J gene: TRBJ2-7; clone size: many
CDR3 protein: CASSRAGAAKETQYF; CDR3 DNA: TGTGCCAGCAGCCGAGCCGGAGCAGCCAAAGAGACCCAGTACTTC; V gene: TRBV3-1; D gene: -; J gene: TRBJ2-5; clone size: -
CDR3 protein: CASSLLPEGLAGHEQYF; CDR3 DNA: TGTGCCAGCAGTTTATTACCGGAGGGACTAGCGGGGCACGAGCAGTACTTC; V gene: TRBV28; D gene: TRBD2; J gene: TRBJ2-7; clone size: few
CDR3 protein: CASSPPWTYEQFF; CDR3 DNA: TGTGCCAGCAGCCCCCCCTGGACCTATGAGCAGTTCTTC; V gene: TRBV7-9; D gene: -; J gene: TRBJ2-1; clone size: -
CDR3 protein: CATSDFPYRGIRDTQYF; CDR3 DNA: TGTGCCACCAGTGATTTCCCCTACAGGGGTATTAGAGATACGCAGTATTTT; V gene: TRBV24-1; D gene: TRBD1; J gene: TRBJ2-3; clone size: few
CDR3 protein: CASSFRASGANVLTF; CDR3 DNA: TGTGCCAGCAGTTTTAGGGCTTCCGGGGCCAACGTCCTGACTTTC; V gene: TRBV12-3/TRBV12-4; D gene: -; J gene: TRBJ2-6; clone size: -
CDR3 protein: CSVDAGSYNEQFF; CDR3 DNA: TGCAGCGTTGATGCAGGGTCCTACAATGAGCAGTTCTTC; V gene: TRBV29-1; D gene: -; J gene: TRBJ2-1; clone size: many